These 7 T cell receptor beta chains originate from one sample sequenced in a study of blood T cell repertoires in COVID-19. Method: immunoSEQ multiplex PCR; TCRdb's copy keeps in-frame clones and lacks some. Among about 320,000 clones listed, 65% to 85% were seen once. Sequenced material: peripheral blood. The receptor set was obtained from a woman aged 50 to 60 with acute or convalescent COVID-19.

The CDR3 loop reads CASSVTGPGAFF. CDR3 DNA sequence: TGTGCCAGCAGTGTAACAGGGCCAGGAGCTTTCTTT. The genes are TRBV25-1 and TRBJ1-1, with D possibly matching TRBD1 (6 bases). The CDR3 extends over 12 amino acids. V lost 4 bases, J lost 10 bases, and 13 bases lay in between. Germline values: CDR1 MGHDK, CDR2 SYGVNS. Based on the CDR3 plus reference TRBV25-1 and TRBJ1-1, the full variable domain is EADIYQTPRYLVIGTGKKITLECSQTMGHDKMYWYQQDPGMELHLIHYSYGVNSTEKGDLSSESTVSRIRTEHFPLTLESARPSHTSQYLCASSVTGPGAFFGQGTRLTVV.

The CDR3 loop is CASSPGTWTGELFF. In DNA, the CDR3 is TGTGCCAGCAGCCCGGGGACATGGACCGGGGAGCTGTTTTTT. This chain connects TRBV7-2 to TRBJ2-2; a weak D match, TRBD1 (6 bases). There are 14 residues in the CDR3. Deletions cut 5 bases from V and 5 bases from J, with 12 bases between. Germline lookup yields CDR1 SGHTA and CDR2 FQGNSA.

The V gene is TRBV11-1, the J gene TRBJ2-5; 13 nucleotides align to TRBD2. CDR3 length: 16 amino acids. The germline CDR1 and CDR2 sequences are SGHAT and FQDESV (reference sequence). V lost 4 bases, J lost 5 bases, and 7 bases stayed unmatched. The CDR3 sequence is CASSSTSGRAKETQYF. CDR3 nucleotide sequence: TGTGCCAGCAGCTCTACTAGCGGGAGGGCCAAGGAGACCCAGTACTTC.

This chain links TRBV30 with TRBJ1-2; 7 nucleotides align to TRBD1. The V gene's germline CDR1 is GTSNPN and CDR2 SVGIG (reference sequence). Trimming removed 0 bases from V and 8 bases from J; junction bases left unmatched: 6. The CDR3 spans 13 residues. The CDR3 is CAWSVWQGGGYTF. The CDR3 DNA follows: TGTGCCTGGAGTGTGTGGCAGGGGGGCGGCTACACCTTC.

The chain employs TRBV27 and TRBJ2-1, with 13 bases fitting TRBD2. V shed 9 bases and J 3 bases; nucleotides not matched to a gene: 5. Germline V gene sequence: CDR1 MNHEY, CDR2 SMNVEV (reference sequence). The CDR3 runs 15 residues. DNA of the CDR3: TGTGCCAGTAGACTAGCGGGGGGAGGCTACAATGAGCAGTTCTTC. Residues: CASRLAGGGYNEQFF.

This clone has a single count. CDR3 loop: CASSQDSAGPETQYF. CDR3 bases: TGCGCCAGCAGCCAAGATAGCGCGGGCCCAGAGACCCAGTACTTC. The rearrangement joins TRBV4-3 to TRBJ2-5; D is perhaps TRBD2 (5 bases). The germline CDR1 and CDR2 sequences are LGHNA and YSLEER. CDR3 length: 15 amino acids. V lost 0 bases and J 4 bases, leaving 12 bases between the germline ends.

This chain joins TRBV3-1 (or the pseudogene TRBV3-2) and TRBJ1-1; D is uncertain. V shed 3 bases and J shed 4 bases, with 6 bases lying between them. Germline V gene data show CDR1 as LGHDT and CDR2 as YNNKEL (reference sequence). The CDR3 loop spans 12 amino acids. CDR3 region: CASSQGPTEAFF. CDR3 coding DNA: TGTGCCAGCAGCCAGGGCCCCACTGAAGCTTTCTTT.